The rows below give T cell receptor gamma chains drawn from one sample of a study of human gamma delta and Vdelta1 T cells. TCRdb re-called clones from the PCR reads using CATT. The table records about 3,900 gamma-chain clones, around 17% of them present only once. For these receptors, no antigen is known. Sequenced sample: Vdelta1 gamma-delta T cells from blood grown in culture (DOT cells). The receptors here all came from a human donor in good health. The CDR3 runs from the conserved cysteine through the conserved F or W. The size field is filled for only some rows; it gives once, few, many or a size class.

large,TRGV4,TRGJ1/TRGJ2,TGTGCCACCTGGGATGTCCATTATTATAAGAAACTCTTT,CATWDVHYYKKLF
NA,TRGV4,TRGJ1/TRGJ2,TGTGCCACCTGGGATGGCCCTAAGAATTATTATAAGAAACTCTTT,CATWDGPKNYYKKLF
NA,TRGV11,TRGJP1,TGTGCCTGCTGGATCCCTACTGGTTGGTTCAAGATATTT,CACWIPTGWFKIF
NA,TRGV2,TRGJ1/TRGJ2,TGTGCCACCTGGGACGGGCGGGGTTATAAGAAACTCTTT,CATWDGRGYKKLF
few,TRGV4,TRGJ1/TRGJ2,TGTGCCACCTGGGGCGATTATTATAAGAAACTCTTT,CATWGDYYKKLF
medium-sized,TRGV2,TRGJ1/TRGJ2,TGTGCCACCTGGGACGGAAATTATTATAAGAAACTCTTT,CATWDGNYYKKLF
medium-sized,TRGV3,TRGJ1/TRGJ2,TGTGCCACCTGGGACAGGCCTAAGAAACTCTTT,CATWDRPKKLF
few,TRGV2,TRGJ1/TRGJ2,TGTGCCACCTGGGACGGGCCGACTTCCACACAGAAACTCTTT,CATWDGPTSTQKLF
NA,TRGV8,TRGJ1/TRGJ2,TGTGCCACCTGGCCATATTATAAGAAACTCTTT,CATWPYYKKLF
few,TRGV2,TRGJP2,TGTGCCACCTGGGACGGGCCGTTGTGTGATTGGATCAAGACGTTT,CATWDGPLCDWIKTF
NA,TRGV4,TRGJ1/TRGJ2,TGTGCCACCTGGGATGGGCAGCAGAAACTCTTT,CATWDGQQKLF
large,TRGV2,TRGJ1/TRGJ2,TGTGCCACCTGGGACGGGCCGAGGCATTATAAGAAACTCTTT,CATWDGPRHYKKLF
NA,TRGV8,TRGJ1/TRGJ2,TGTGCCACCTGGGATAATTTCGGGAAACTCTTT,CATWDNFGKLF
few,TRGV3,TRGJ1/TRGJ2,TGTGCCACCTGGGACAGGGACTATTATAAGAAACTCTTT,CATWDRDYYKKLF
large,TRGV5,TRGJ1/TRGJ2,TGTGCCACCTGGAACCTGGATCGTGGGCTCTTT,CATWNLDRGLF
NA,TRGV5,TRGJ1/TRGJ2,TGTGCCACCTGGGACATACGGGGGTATAAGAAACTCTTT,CATWDIRGYKKLF
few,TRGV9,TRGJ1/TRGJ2,TGTGCCTTGTGGGAGGTGCATTATTATAAGAAACTCTTT,CALWEVHYYKKLF
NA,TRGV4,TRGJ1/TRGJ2,TGTGCCACCTGGCCGTATTATAAGAAACTCTTT,CATWPYYKKLF
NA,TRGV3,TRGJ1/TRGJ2,TGTGCCACCTGGGACAGGCGCTGTTATAAGAAACTCTTT,CATWDRRCYKKLF
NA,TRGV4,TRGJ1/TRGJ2,TGTGCCACCTGGGATGATAGGGAACCACGGAAACTCTTT,CATWDDREPRKLF
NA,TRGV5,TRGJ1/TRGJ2,TGTGCCACCTGGGACAGGCGGAGTTATAAGAAACTCTTT,CATWDRRSYKKLF
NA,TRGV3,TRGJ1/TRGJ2,TGTGCCACCTGGGACAGGCGCTGGGAGAGTTATAAGAAACTCTTT,CATWDRRWESYKKLF
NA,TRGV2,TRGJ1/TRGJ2,TGTGCCACCTGGGACGGGCCTGATTATAAGAAACTCTTT,CATWDGPDYKKLF
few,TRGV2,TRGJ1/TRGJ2,TGTGCCACCTGGGACGGTCTAAAGTATAAGAAACTCTTT,CATWDGLKYKKLF
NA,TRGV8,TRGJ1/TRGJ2,TGTGCCACCTGGGTAGAGGCTAAGGATTATTATAAGAATCTCTTT,CATWVEAKDYYKNLF